Listed here are 6 T cell receptor beta chains from one sample, sequenced in a study of cytomegalovirus exposure and HLA in healthy donors. The PCR made use of 60 Vbeta and 13 Jbeta primers. Some clones are missing from TCRdb's copy, which holds only in-frame ones; the method was immunoSEQ multiplex PCR. Altogether 200,000 to 300,000 clones are present, just under 85% being singletons, with the ten largest covering about 2%. Sequencing was performed on PBMCs. The receptors were sampled from a woman aged 40 to 50 in good health and CMV-seropositive.

The gene calls are TRBV28 and TRBJ1-5, with TRBD1 as a possible D gene (5 bases). This CDR3 comprises 14 residues. Trimming shortened V by 6 bases and J by 1 base, and 10 bases separated the two germline ends. The V gene's germline CDR1 is MDHEN and CDR2 SYDVKM. The CDR3 coding sequence is TGTGCCAGCAGGGACACAGGAAGCAATCAGCCCCAGCATTTT. Protein: CASRDTGSNQPQHF.

The gene calls are TRBV10-3 and TRBJ1-2; TRBD1 matches 9 bases. The length of the CDR3 is 15 residues. Trimming cost V 3 bases and J 4 bases; bases outside gene matches: 6. The germline V gene encodes CDR1 ENHRY and CDR2 SYGVKD. CDR3 in DNA: TGTGCCATCAGTGACCCGGGACAGGGAGGCTATGGCTACACCTTC. The encoded protein is CAISDPGQGGYGYTF.

The chain joins TRBV7-2 to TRBJ2-1; 8 bases are shared with TRBD2. Germline loops: CDR1 SGHTA, CDR2 FQGNSA. J was trimmed by 1 base and V by 1 base; bases with no gene match: 6. This CDR3 has 17 residues. CDR3 sequence (DNA): TGTGCCAGCAGCTTAGTAGTGACTAGCGCTTCCTACAATGAGCAGTTCTTC. This translates into CASSLVVTSASYNEQFF.

This clone was counted once. The chain carries TRBV4-3 and TRBJ1-2; D is ambiguous. This CDR3 region has 17 residues. The V gene lost 0 bases and the J gene lost 4 bases, with 18 bases spanning the gap. Germline CDR1 LGHNA, CDR2 YSLEER. CDR3 region: CASSQDLGGSPGYGYTF. CDR3 in DNA: TGCGCCAGCAGCCAAGACCTCGGAGGGTCACCCGGCTATGGCTACACCTTC.

V is TRBV10-3 and J is TRBJ2-5; tentative D call: TRBD2 (5 bases). The CDR3 extends over 14 amino acids. Deletions cut 4 bases from V and 4 bases from J, with 13 bases between. CDR1 is ENHRY and CDR2 is SYGVKD in the germline V gene. The CDR3, as DNA: TGTGCCATCAGTGGGGGAGAGATCGGAGAGACCCAGTACTTC. It encodes CAISGGEIGETQYF.

This clone was detected a few times. The V gene is TRBV4-1, the J gene TRBJ2-2; 9 bases align to TRBD2. V dropped 0 bases and J dropped 4; count of bases not matched to a gene: 6. The length of the CDR3 is 17 residues. The germline CDR1 and CDR2 sequences are MGHRA and YSYEKL. CDR3 DNA sequence: TGCGCCAGCAGCCAAGATGGCGGGAGGGCCGGCACCGGGGAGCTGTTTTTT. This encodes CASSQDGGRAGTGELFF.